This entry concerns a single TCR beta chain. Its antigen is currently unknown. Profiled with immunoSEQ multiplex PCR; TCRdb holds only in-frame clones, not every one. The table has 100,000 to 150,000 clones, 88% seen once. These data come from a study of T cell responses to AZD1222 COVID-19 vaccine. Study at large: Second doses at about 4 or about 12 weeks were pooled.

The germline V and J ends were trimmed by 4 bases and 1 base, with 7 bases remaining between them. The V gene's germline CDR1 is SNHLY and CDR2 FYNNEI. CDR3 length: 13 amino acids. Study-level results: Most donors were white British and more were female, and clonal diversity was possibly underestimated.

This TCR derives from an adult in good health. The sequences come from peripheral blood, collected on day 0 of AZD1222 vaccination. The rearrangement joins TRBV2 to TRBJ1-2; D remains ambiguous. The CDR3 loop reads CASSVGINYGYTF. The CDR3 DNA reads as TGTGCCAGCAGTGTAGGGATTAACTATGGCTACACCTTC.